This is a list of T cell receptor beta chains from one sample in a study of T-cell memory formation after mild COVID-19. TCRdb reprocessed the 5' RACE reads with MiXCR, giving one entry per CDR3 protein. The table has fewer than 450,000 distinct CDR3 sequences, approximately 21% seen once. The source material was PBMCs or a T cell subset sorted from them (not recorded which). The receptors stem from an adult woman who had mild COVID-19 (a few samples of this study predate the infection). Cell type and time point are not known. CDR3s include the opening cysteine and the closing phenylalanine or tryptophan. Each record gives: clone size, V gene, CDR3 protein. Rows may omit the clone size; those that give it use once, few, many or a size class.

abundance: NA
v_gene: TRBV7-3
CDR3aa: CASTEGLAGDRRNEQFF

abundance: NA
v_gene: TRBV29-1
CDR3aa: CSVQTGMTYEQYF

abundance: NA
v_gene: TRBV29-1
CDR3aa: CSVGDGPETQYF

abundance: few
v_gene: TRBV5-5
CDR3aa: CASSLEVYSGANVLTF

abundance: NA
v_gene: TRBV27
CDR3aa: CASTPSRRYTDTQYF

abundance: NA
v_gene: TRBV5-6
CDR3aa: CASSTGTDLMNTEAFF

abundance: few
v_gene: TRBV29-1
CDR3aa: CSGTDSNTEAFF

abundance: NA
v_gene: TRBV18
CDR3aa: CASSLETSGHEQFF

abundance: few
v_gene: TRBV6-1
CDR3aa: CASSEARGQPQHF

abundance: few
v_gene: TRBV7-7
CDR3aa: CASSPRPGQSGNTIYF

abundance: NA
v_gene: TRBV24-1
CDR3aa: CATSDSGLRLADTQYF

abundance: few
v_gene: TRBV12-3/TRBV12-4
CDR3aa: CASSLGDRVNTEAFF

abundance: NA
v_gene: TRBV20-1
CDR3aa: CSASSRTDTQYF

abundance: few
v_gene: TRBV3-1
CDR3aa: CASSRWDFSGTEAFF

abundance: NA
v_gene: TRBV6-5
CDR3aa: CASSDKTDTQYF

abundance: NA
v_gene: TRBV6-5
CDR3aa: CASSYSELAEPYEQYF

abundance: NA
v_gene: TRBV30
CDR3aa: CAWSLVGTGELFF

abundance: few
v_gene: TRBV7-3
CDR3aa: CASSSRAGGTDTQYF

abundance: NA
v_gene: TRBV11-3
CDR3aa: CASSLGQTSGSTDTQYF

abundance: few
v_gene: TRBV5-1
CDR3aa: CASSQGTSGGLYEQFF

abundance: NA
v_gene: TRBV11-2
CDR3aa: CASSSIRTGNYGYTF

abundance: many
v_gene: TRBV7-6
CDR3aa: CASSRAGGQADTQYF

abundance: NA
v_gene: TRBV10-3
CDR3aa: CAISEGRQADTQYF

abundance: NA
v_gene: TRBV10-3
CDR3aa: CAISEDSYRTQYF

abundance: few
v_gene: TRBV7-9
CDR3aa: CASSPSGGTYEQYF

abundance: many
v_gene: TRBV18
CDR3aa: CASSLSGGVHMNTEAFF

abundance: once
v_gene: TRBV7-9
CDR3aa: CASSIRSMNTEAFF

abundance: NA
v_gene: TRBV10-2
CDR3aa: CASRRASGGGEQYF

abundance: many
v_gene: TRBV5-6
CDR3aa: CASSLAAGPYEQYF

abundance: NA
v_gene: TRBV7-9
CDR3aa: CASSLERWGNTEAFF

abundance: NA
v_gene: TRBV20-1
CDR3aa: CSAKTGLGYEQCF

abundance: few
v_gene: TRBV29-1
CDR3aa: CSVGGGQGGYEQYF

abundance: NA
v_gene: TRBV24-1
CDR3aa: CATSDTTGQNTEAFF

abundance: few
v_gene: TRBV11-3
CDR3aa: CASSLRGGTTHEQFF

abundance: NA
v_gene: TRBV7-3
CDR3aa: CASSLERYQPQHF

abundance: few
v_gene: TRBV7-9
CDR3aa: CASSLKNLGNAFF

abundance: few
v_gene: TRBV5-1
CDR3aa: CASSLQLAGTADTQYF

abundance: NA
v_gene: TRBV6-5
CDR3aa: CASSHLDRVPQETQYF